The rows below give T cell receptor beta chains drawn from one sample of a study of cytomegalovirus exposure and HLA in healthy donors. Assay used: immunoSEQ multiplex PCR; TCRdb lists only in-frame clones, some missing. The sample gives 210,000 or so clones, about 80% of which show up once; approximately 0.5% is in the top ten. Sequencing was carried out using PBMCs. These TCRs come from a woman aged 40 to 49 in good health and CMV-seronegative. Each CDR3 is given without its conserved first and last residue. The order of the fields is J gene, V gene, CDR3 length, CDR3 protein.

J gene: TRBJ2-2
V gene: TRBV10-3
CDR3 length: 13
CDR3 protein: AISHDRANTGELF

J gene: TRBJ1-6
V gene: TRBV18
CDR3 length: 13
CDR3 protein: ASSPRGPQNSPLH

J gene: TRBJ2-7
V gene: TRBV7-2
CDR3 length: 11
CDR3 protein: ASSSGTSYEQY

J gene: TRBJ2-5
V gene: TRBV19
CDR3 length: 14
CDR3 protein: ATKGRATMHQETQY

J gene: TRBJ1-2
V gene: TRBV5-6
CDR3 length: 11
CDR3 protein: ASTLPQGGGYT

J gene: TRBJ2-5
V gene: TRBV18
CDR3 length: 14
CDR3 protein: ASSSSLNRGRETQY

J gene: TRBJ1-1
V gene: TRBV12-5
CDR3 length: 10
CDR3 protein: ASGTGNTEAF

J gene: TRBJ1-2
V gene: TRBV30
CDR3 length: 10
CDR3 protein: AWSTAGHGYT

J gene: TRBJ2-2
V gene: TRBV25-1
CDR3 length: 15
CDR3 protein: ASSKPGDPGITGELF

J gene: TRBJ1-1
V gene: TRBV27
CDR3 length: 10
CDR3 protein: ASRTGETEAF

J gene: TRBJ2-7
V gene: TRBV28
CDR3 length: 15
CDR3 protein: ASGPAGASGDYYEQY

J gene: TRBJ1-2
V gene: TRBV4-2
CDR3 length: 13
CDR3 protein: ASSQDRTGGTGYT

J gene: TRBJ2-7
V gene: TRBV5-4
CDR3 length: 14
CDR3 protein: ASSLSSGTFAYEQY

J gene: TRBJ1-6
V gene: TRBV28
CDR3 length: 12
CDR3 protein: ASTLRANNSPLH

J gene: TRBJ2-7
V gene: TRBV7-9
CDR3 length: 13
CDR3 protein: ASSPGSQGGYEQY

J gene: TRBJ2-7
V gene: TRBV9
CDR3 length: 12
CDR3 protein: ASSLGVGSYEQY

J gene: TRBJ2-3
V gene: TRBV4-1
CDR3 length: 15
CDR3 protein: ASRPRANRRGPDTQY

J gene: TRBJ2-7
V gene: TRBV5-1
CDR3 length: 13
CDR3 protein: ASSLEAGDSYEQY

J gene: TRBJ2-1
V gene: TRBV27
CDR3 length: 12
CDR3 protein: ASSFGGGNNEQF